These 13 T cell receptor beta chains were sequenced from one sample in a study of naive and memory T cell subsets. Both TRBC1 and TRBC2 were covered by a beta constant-region primer of two equimolar oligonucleotides. Each CDR3 protein is one row after TCRdb ran MiXCR on the UMI-ligation and nested PCR reads. The sample yields some 83,000 distinct CDR3 sequences, 10% to 15% seen once. Sequencing input: central memory CD4+ T cells from blood. The receptors were sampled from a human donor in good health.

The V call is TRBV5-1, the J call TRBJ2-7, with D perhaps given as TRBD1 or TRBD2 (6 bases each). Germline lookup yields CDR1 SGHRS and CDR2 YFSETQ. The CDR3 extends over 13 amino acids. V lost 2 bases, J lost 3 bases, and 9 bases lay in between. CDR3 protein: CASSLGGYYEQYF. The CDR3 nucleotides read TGCGCCAGCAGCTTAGGGGGGTACTACGAGCAGTACTTC.

This chain connects TRBV6-5 to TRBJ2-3, with 7 bases aligning to TRBD2. V dropped 6 bases and J dropped 0; count of bases not matched to a gene: 3. The CDR3 has 14 residues. Germline-derived CDR1 and CDR2 are MNHEY and SVGAGI. CDR3 nucleotide sequence: TGTGCCAGCAGGTCGGGGGGTAGCACAGATACGCAGTATTTT. This sequence encodes CASRSGGSTDTQYF.

The V gene is TRBV9, the J gene TRBJ2-2, with a tentative D call TRBD2 (5 bases). V lost 0 bases, J lost 7 bases, and 16 bases lay in between. CDR3 length: 16 residues. Per the germline V gene, CDR1 is SGDLS and CDR2 is YYNGEE. The CDR3 sequence is CASSVAFGSASGELFF. The CDR3 nucleotides are TGTGCCAGCAGCGTAGCGTTTGGTAGCGCCAGCGGGGAGCTGTTTTTT.

This clonotype has a count of ten or more. The chain uses TRBV28 and TRBJ2-7; 11 nucleotides match TRBD1. V shed 2 bases and J 1 base; nucleotides not matched to a gene: 1. The CDR3 runs to 15 residues. Germline CDR1 reads MDHEN; CDR2 reads SYDVKM. CDR3 nucleotides: TGTGCCAGCAGTTTAGGACAGGGGGCATCCTACGAGCAGTACTTC. Its translation: CASSLGQGASYEQYF.

This clonotype has just a few counts. This sequence joins TRBV5-1 and TRBJ2-5; 8 bases match TRBD2. The CDR3 length is 17 residues. Unmatched junction bases numbered 9, after V lost 0 bases and J lost 2 bases. The germline CDR1 and CDR2 sequences are SGHRS and YFSETQ. CDR3 sequence (DNA): TGCGCCAGCAGCTTGGAAGGGACTAGGAGTTTACAAGAGACCCAGTACTTC. This encodes CASSLEGTRSLQETQYF.

The CDR3 protein is CASRTTGRSYNEQFF. In nucleotides, the CDR3 is TGTGCCAGCAGGACTACAGGACGCTCCTACAATGAGCAGTTCTTC. The chain carries TRBV6-5 and TRBJ2-1; D may correspond to TRBD1 or TRBD2 (5 bases each). V was cut by 6 bases and J by 0 bases, with 12 bases left in between. CDR1 MNHEY and CDR2 SVGAGI come from the germline V gene. The CDR3 covers 15 residues.

Only a few counts were recorded for this clonotype. The gene calls are TRBV6-2 or TRBV6-3 and TRBJ2-7; tentatively, D is TRBD1 or TRBD2 (5 bases each). V dropped 4 bases and J dropped 1 base, with 11 bases sitting between them. CDR3 length: 14 amino acids. CDR1 and CDR2 (germline): MNHEY, SVGEGT. CDR3 coding DNA: TGTGCCAGCAGTTTTCGGGGCAGTTCCTACGAGCAGTACTTC. Its translation: CASSFRGSSYEQYF.

This clonotype was seen at least ten times. The chain employs TRBV5-1 and TRBJ1-5, with no clear D. CDR1 SGHRS and CDR2 YFSETQ come from the germline V gene. V lost 2 bases, J lost 1 base, and 7 bases lay in between. This CDR3 region has 14 residues. The CDR3: CASSFERSNQPQHF. The CDR3 nucleotides are TGCGCCAGCAGCTTCGAGAGGAGCAATCAGCCCCAGCATTTT.

This clonotype was observed a few times. The rearrangement joins TRBV7-9 to TRBJ2-1; 10 nucleotides align to TRBD2. Germline CDR1 SEHNR, CDR2 FQNEAQ (reference sequence). There are 15 residues in the CDR3. Trimming at V came to 3 bases and at J to 7 bases, leaving 6 bases not matched to a gene. The CDR3 nucleotides are TGTGCCAGCAGCTTTCTAGCGGGAGTGAGAAATGAGCAGTTCTTC. Its translation is CASSFLAGVRNEQFF.

This clonotype was seen repeatedly, ten times or more. The V gene is TRBV6-2 or TRBV6-3, the J gene TRBJ2-1; possible D gene TRBD2, 6 bases. The CDR3 is 18 residues long. V lost 2 bases, J lost 0 bases, and 17 bases lay in between. CDR1 is MNHEY and CDR2 is SVGEGT in the germline V gene. The CDR3 here is CASSYRFGGESSYNEQFF. For the CDR3, the DNA is TGTGCCAGCAGTTACAGGTTTGGCGGGGAGAGCTCCTACAATGAGCAGTTCTTC.

The chain has TRBV29-1 and TRBJ2-3; tentative D call: TRBD2 (5 bases). Germline V gene sequence: CDR1 SQVTM, CDR2 ANQGSEA. Trimming stripped 0 bases from V and 1 base from J, with 14 bases between. This CDR3 spans 16 amino acids. The CDR3 is CSVEDGETIGTDTQYF. As DNA, the CDR3 is TGCAGCGTTGAAGATGGGGAGACAATAGGCACAGATACGCAGTATTTT.

This clonotype was counted a few times. The rearrangement joins TRBV7-9 to TRBJ1-1, with D tentatively TRBD1 (5 bases). In germline, CDR1 is SEHNR, CDR2 FQNEAQ (reference sequence). The CDR3 runs to 13 residues. The V gene lost 5 bases and the J gene lost 7 bases, with 14 bases spanning the gap. The CDR3 protein is CASSTKGLNEAFF. The DNA for the CDR3 is TGTGCCAGCAGCACCAAGGGACTGAATGAAGCTTTCTTT.

The gene calls are TRBV18 and TRBJ1-2, with a possible D match to TRBD1 (6 bases). The CDR3 consists of 14 residues. Germline values: CDR1 KGHSH, CDR2 LQKENI. Trimming took 6 bases from V and 3 from J, leaving 14 bases between them. This CDR3 is CASSPTGIDYGYTF. The CDR3 DNA reads TGTGCCAGCTCCCCTACAGGGATCGACTATGGCTACACCTTC.